Below, 5 T cell receptor beta chains from the same sample are listed, as sequenced in a study of T cell responses to AZD1222 COVID-19 vaccine. Profiled with immunoSEQ multiplex PCR; TCRdb holds only in-frame clones, not every one. The sample lists approximately 300,000 clones; 94% were seen once. The source was peripheral blood, collected 28 days after the second AZD1222 dose. Receptor source: an adult who received the AZD1222 COVID-19 vaccine.

The CDR3 protein is CASSQKGGWEKLFF. The DNA for the CDR3 is TGTGCCAGCAGCCAGAAAGGGGGCTGGGAAAAACTGTTTTTT. The V gene is TRBV5-6, the J gene TRBJ1-4, with 7 bases lining up with TRBD1. The germline V gene encodes CDR1 SGHDT and CDR2 YYEEEE. This CDR3 spans 14 amino acids. V dropped 4 bases and J dropped 8; count of bases not matched to a gene: 8.

This chain uses TRBV28 with TRBJ1-6; D call uncertain. This CDR3 is built from 12 residues. The ends were cut back, 6 bases at V and 7 bases at J, with 7 bases in the middle. The germline V gene has CDR1 MDHEN and CDR2 SYDVKM. CDR3 region: CASSRNNSPLHF. The DNA for the CDR3 is TGTGCCAGCAGCCGAAACAATTCACCCCTCCACTTT. Full variable domain (missing parts from reference TRBV28 and TRBJ1-6): DVKVTQSSRYLVKRTGEKVFLECVQDMDHENMFWYRQDPGLGLRLIYFSYDVKMKEKGDIPEGYSVSREKKERFSLILESASTNQTSMYLCASSRNNSPLHFGNGTRLTVT.

The chain combines TRBV27 with TRBJ2-6, with a weak D call TRBD1 (6 bases). V gave up 5 bases and J gave up 2 bases, with 10 bases separating them. The V gene's germline CDR1 is MNHEY and CDR2 SMNVEV (reference sequence). The CDR3 consists of 15 residues. In DNA, the CDR3 is TGTGCCAGCAGTCCCCGGGACACTGGGGCCAACGTCCTGACTTTC. It codes for CASSPRDTGANVLTF.

The chain is built from TRBV7-2 and TRBJ1-1; D is ambiguous. The CDR3 consists of 13 residues. Germline CDR1 is SGHTA and CDR2 is FQGNSA. V lost 1 base, J lost 7 bases, and 10 bases lay in between. The CDR3 bases are TGTGCCAGCAGCTTAGGGACGGATCTTGAAGCTTTCTTT. Its translation: CASSLGTDLEAFF.

V gene TRBV7-3 combines with J gene TRBJ2-1; a possible D gene is TRBD1 (7 bases). From germline, CDR1 is SGHTA and CDR2 FQGTGA. V was clipped by 5 bases and J by 9 bases, with 17 bases between them. This CDR3 is built from 14 residues. The CDR3 region is CASSIQGVSGEQFF. The CDR3 region has the DNA TGTGCCAGCAGCATTCAGGGGGTTAGCGGTGAGCAGTTCTTC.